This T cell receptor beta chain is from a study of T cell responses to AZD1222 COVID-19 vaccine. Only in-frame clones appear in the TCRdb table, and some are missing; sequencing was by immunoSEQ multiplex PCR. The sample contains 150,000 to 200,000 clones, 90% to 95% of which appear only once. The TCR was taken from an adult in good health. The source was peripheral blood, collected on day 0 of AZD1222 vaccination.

CDR3 sequence reads: CASSLGPSRDTEAFF. The CDR3 coding sequence is TGCGCCAGCAGCTTGGGACCGTCACGGGACACTGAAGCTTTCTTT. V usage is TRBV5-1 and J usage is TRBJ1-1; D is undetermined. Per germline, CDR1 SGHRS and CDR2 YFSETQ. The V end was cut by 0 bases, the J end by 3 bases, with 12 bases between. This CDR3 has 15 amino acids. The whole variable domain, filled in from reference TRBV5-1 and TRBJ1-1, reads KAGVTQTPRYLIKTRGQQVTLSCSPISGHRSVSWYQQTPGQGLQFLFEYFSETQRNKGNFPGRFSGRQFSNSRSEMNVSTLELGDSALYLCASSLGPSRDTEAFFGQGTRLTVV.